This T cell receptor beta chain was identified in a study of identical twins. Many counts were recorded for this clonotype. A template switching step contributed a universal primer site, while unique molecular identifiers were present in the cDNA. TCRdb reanalysed the 5' RACE reads using MiXCR and keeps one entry per CDR3 protein. The repertoire holds hundreds of thousands of distinct CDR3 sequences, with roughly 8.6% as singletons. All of the donors were Caucasians in good health. Germline CDR1 and CDR2: SEHNR and FQNEAQ (reference sequence). V gave up 11 bases and J gave up 3 bases; unmatched junction bases: 10. This CDR3 contains 14 residues. In addition, the sample was reused for a study of yellow fever vaccine responses in identical twins.

The receptor's source is a woman between 18 and 30 years old in good health. The chain joins TRBV7-9 to TRBJ2-1, with 7 positions matching TRBD2. The sequenced sample was CD8+ T cells sorted from blood. CDR3 region: CASDIAGGYNEQFF. The CDR3 nucleotides are TGTGCCTCCGATATAGCGGGCGGCTACAATGAGCAGTTCTTC.